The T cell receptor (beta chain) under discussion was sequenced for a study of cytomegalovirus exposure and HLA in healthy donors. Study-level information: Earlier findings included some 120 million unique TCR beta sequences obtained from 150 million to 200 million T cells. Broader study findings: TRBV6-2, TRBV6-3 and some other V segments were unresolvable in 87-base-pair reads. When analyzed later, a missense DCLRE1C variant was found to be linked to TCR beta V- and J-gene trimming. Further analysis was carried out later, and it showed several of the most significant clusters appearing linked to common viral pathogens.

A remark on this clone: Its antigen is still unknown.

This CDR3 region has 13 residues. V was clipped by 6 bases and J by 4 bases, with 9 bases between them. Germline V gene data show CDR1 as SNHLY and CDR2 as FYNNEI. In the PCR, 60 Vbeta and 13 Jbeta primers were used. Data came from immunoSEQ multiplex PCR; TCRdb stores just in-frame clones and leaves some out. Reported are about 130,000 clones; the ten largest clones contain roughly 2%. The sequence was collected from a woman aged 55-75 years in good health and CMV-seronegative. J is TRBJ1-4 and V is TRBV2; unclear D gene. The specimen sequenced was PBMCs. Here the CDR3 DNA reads TGTGCCAGCAGCGGAGAGATTAATGAAAAACTGTTTTTT. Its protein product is CASSGEINEKLFF.